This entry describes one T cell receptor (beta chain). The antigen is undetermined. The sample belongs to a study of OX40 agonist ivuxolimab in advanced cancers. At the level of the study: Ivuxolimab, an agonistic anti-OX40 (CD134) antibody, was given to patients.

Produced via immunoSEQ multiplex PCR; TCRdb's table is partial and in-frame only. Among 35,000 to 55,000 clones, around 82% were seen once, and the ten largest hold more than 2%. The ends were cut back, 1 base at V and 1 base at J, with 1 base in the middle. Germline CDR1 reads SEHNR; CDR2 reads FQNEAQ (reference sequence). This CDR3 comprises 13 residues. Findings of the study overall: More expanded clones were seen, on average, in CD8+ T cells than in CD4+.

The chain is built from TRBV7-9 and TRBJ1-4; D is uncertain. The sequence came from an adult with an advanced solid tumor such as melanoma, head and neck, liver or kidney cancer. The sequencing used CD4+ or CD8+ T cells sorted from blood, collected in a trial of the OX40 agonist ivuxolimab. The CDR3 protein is CASSLGTNEKLFF. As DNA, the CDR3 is TGTGCCAGCAGCTTAGGAACTAATGAAAAACTGTTTTTT.